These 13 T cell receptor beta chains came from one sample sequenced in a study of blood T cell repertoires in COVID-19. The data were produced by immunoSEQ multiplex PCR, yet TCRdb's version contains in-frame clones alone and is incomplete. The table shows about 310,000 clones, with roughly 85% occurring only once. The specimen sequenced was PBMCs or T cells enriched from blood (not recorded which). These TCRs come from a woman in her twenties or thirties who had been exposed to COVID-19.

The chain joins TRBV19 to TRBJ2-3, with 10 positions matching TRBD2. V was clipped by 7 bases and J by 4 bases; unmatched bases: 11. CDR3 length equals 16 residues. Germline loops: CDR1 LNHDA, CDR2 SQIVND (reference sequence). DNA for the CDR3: TGTGCCAGTAATGAAAGGAGCGGGAGGGTCCCAGATACGCAGTATTTT. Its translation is CASNERSGRVPDTQYF.

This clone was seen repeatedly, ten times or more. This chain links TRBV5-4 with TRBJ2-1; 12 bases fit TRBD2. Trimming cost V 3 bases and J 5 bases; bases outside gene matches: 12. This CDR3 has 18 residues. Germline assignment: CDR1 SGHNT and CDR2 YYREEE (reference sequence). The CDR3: CASSSWKSSGRADNEQFF. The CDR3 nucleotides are TGTGCCAGCAGCTCCTGGAAATCTAGCGGGAGGGCCGACAATGAGCAGTTCTTC.

For the CDR3, the DNA is TGTGCCAGCAGGACAGGGGAGTATGGCTACACCTTC. It specifies CASRTGEYGYTF. The V gene is TRBV12-3 or TRBV12-4, the J gene TRBJ1-2; TRBD1 agrees at 8 bases. V was clipped by 6 bases and J by 5 bases; unmatched bases: 2. The CDR3 totals 12 residues.

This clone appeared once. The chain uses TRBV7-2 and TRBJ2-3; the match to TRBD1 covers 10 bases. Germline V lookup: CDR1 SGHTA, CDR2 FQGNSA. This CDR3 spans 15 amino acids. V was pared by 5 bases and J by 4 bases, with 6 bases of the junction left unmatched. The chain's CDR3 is CASSPQGQGADTQYF. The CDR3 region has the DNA TGTGCCAGCAGCCCCCAAGGACAGGGGGCAGATACGCAGTATTTT.

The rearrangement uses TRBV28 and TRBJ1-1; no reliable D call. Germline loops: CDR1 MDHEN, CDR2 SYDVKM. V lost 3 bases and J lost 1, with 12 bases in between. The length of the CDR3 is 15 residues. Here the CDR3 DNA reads TGTGCCAGCAGTTTTCGGTTTCTTAGGAACACTGAAGCTTTCTTT. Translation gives CASSFRFLRNTEAFF.

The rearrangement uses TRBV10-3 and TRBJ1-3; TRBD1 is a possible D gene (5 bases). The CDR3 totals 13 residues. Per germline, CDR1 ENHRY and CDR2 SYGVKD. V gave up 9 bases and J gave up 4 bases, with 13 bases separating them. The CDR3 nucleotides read TGTGCCATAAGACAGTTGGGCGGAAACACCATATATTTT. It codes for CAIRQLGGNTIYF.

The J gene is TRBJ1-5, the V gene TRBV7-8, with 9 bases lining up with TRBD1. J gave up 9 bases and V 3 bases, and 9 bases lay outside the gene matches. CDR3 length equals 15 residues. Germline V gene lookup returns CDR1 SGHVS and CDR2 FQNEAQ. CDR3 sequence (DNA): TGTGCCAGCAGCTTGGGCGGGACAGGGCAGTGGCCCCAGCATTTT. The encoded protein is CASSLGGTGQWPQHF.

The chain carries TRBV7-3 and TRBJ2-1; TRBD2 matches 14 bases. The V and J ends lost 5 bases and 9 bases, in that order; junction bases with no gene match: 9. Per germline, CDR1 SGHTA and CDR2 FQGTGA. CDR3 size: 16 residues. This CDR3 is CASSQTGTSGGGEQFF. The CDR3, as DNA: TGTGCCAGCAGCCAGACCGGGACTAGCGGGGGTGGTGAGCAGTTCTTC.

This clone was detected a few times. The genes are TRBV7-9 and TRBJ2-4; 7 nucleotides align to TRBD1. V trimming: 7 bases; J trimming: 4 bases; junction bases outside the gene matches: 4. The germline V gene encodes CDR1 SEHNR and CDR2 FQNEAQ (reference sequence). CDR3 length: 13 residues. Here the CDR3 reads CASIQTGKNIQYF. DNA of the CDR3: TGTGCCAGCATCCAGACAGGGAAAAACATTCAGTACTTC.

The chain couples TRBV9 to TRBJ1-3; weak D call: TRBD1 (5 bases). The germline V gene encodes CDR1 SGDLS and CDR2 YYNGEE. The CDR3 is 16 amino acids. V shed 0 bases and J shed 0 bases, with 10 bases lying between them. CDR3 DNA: TGTGCCAGCAGCGTAGAAGGGGCAGACTCTGGAAACACCATATATTTT. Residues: CASSVEGADSGNTIYF.

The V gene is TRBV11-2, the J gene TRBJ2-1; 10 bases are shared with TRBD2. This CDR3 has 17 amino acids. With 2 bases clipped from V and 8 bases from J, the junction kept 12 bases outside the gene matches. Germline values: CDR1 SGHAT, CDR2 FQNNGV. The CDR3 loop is CASSLNSAGGPTDEQFF. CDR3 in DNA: TGTGCCAGCAGCTTAAACTCAGCGGGGGGGCCGACAGATGAGCAGTTCTTC. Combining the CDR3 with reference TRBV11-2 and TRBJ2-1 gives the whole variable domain EAGVAQSPRYKIIEKRQSVAFWCNPISGHATLYWYQQILGQGPKLLIQFQNNGVVDDSQLPKDRFSAERLKGVDSTLKIQPAKLEDSAVYLCASSLNSAGGPTDEQFFGPGTRLTVL.

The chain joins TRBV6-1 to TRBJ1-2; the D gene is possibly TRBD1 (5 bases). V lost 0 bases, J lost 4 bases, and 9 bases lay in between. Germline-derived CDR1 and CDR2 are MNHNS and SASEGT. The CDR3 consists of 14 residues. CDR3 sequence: CASSEATGGYGYTF. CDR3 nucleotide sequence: TGTGCCAGCAGTGAAGCGACCGGGGGCTATGGCTACACCTTC.

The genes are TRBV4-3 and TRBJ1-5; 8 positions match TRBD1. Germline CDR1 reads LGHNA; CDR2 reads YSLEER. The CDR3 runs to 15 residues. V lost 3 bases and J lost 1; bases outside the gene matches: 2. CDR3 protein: CASSQRQGSNQPQHF. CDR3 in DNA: TGCGCCAGCAGCCAGAGACAGGGGAGCAATCAGCCCCAGCATTTT.